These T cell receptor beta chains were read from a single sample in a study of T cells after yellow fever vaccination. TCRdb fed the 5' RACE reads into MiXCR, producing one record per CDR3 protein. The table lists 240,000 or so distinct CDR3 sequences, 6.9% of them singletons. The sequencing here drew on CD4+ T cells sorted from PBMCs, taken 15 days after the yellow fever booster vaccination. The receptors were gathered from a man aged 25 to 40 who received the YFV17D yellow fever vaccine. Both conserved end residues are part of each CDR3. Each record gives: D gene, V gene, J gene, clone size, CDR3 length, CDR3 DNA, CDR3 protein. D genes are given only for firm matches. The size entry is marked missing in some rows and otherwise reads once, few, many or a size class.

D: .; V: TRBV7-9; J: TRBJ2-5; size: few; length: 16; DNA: TGTGCCAGCAGCCTACCGGGACTTCCCTCGACGGAGACCCAGTACTTC; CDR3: CASSLPGLPSTETQYF
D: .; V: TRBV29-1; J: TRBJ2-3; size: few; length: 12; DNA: TGCAGCGTTGGAAGGGGGGCAGATACGCAGTATTTT; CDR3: CSVGRGADTQYF
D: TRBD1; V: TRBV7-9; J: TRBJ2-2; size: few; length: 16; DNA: TGTGCCAGCAGCTCAGGACAGGGGCCGTTCACCGGGGAGCTGTTTTTT; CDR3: CASSSGQGPFTGELFF
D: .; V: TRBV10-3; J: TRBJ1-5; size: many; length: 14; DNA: TGTGCCATCAGTGCCTCCGTCGTAACTCAGCCCCAGCATTTT; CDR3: CAISASVVTQPQHF
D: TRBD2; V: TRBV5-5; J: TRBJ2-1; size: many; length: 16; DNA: TGTGCCAGCAGCTTGGCGGCGGGCGGGAGTGATAATGAGCAGTTCTTC; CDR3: CASSLAAGGSDNEQFF
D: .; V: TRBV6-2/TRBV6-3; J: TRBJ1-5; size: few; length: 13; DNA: TGTGCCAGCAGTCTCTGGGAAAATCAGCCCCAGCATTTT; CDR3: CASSLWENQPQHF
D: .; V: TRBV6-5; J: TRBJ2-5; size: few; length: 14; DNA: TGTGCCAGCAGTTGGTCGGGACTGGGGGAGACCCAGTACTTC; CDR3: CASSWSGLGETQYF
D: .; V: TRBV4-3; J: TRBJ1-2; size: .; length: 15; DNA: TGCGCCAGCAGCCAAGAGGAAGGGGGGAAGTATGGCTACACCTTC; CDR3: CASSQEEGGKYGYTF
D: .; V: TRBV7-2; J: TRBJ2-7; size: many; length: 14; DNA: TGTGCCAGCAGCTTAGATAGCGGAGCTTACGAGCAGTACTTC; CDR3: CASSLDSGAYEQYF
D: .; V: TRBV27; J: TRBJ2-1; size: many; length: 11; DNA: TGTGCCAGCAGTCGCGAGGGGCTCCAGTTCTTC; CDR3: CASSREGLQFF
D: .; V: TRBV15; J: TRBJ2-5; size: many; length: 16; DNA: TGTGCCACCAGGAGGGGGGATTACTCGAGAGGGGAGACCCAGTACTTC; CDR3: CATRRGDYSRGETQYF
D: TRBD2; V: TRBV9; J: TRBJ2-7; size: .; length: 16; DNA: TGTGCCAGCAGCGTAGGGACTAGCGGGAACCGCTACGAGCAGTACTTC; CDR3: CASSVGTSGNRYEQYF
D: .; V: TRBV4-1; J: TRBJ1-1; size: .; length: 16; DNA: TGCGCCAGCAGCTCAGGTGAGAGGGCAGCCGCACTTGAAGCTTTCTTT; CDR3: CASSSGERAAALEAFF
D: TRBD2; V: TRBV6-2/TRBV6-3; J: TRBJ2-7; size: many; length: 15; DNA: TGTGCCAGCAGCTCCGGACTAGCGGTTCTCTACGAGCAGTACTTC; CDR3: CASSSGLAVLYEQYF
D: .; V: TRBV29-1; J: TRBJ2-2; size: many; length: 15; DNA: TGCAGCGTTAACGGACAGAGTGGTAACACCGGGGAGCTGTTTTTT; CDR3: CSVNGQSGNTGELFF
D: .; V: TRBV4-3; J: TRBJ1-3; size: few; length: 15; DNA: TGCGCCAGCAGCCAAACTACAGGGAGCGGAAACACCATATATTTT; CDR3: CASSQTTGSGNTIYF
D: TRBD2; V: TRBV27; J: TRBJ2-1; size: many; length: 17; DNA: TGTGCCAGCAGTTCCCCACTAACTAGCGGGAGAACCGATGAGCAGTTCTTC; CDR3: CASSSPLTSGRTDEQFF